Sequencing of this TCR beta chain was carried out in a study of control samples from healthy donors and cancer patients (dated by TCRdb to about 2020). Worth noting for this clone: Its antigen remains undetermined. No much larger clonotype is one base removed from it; base qualities were not supplied.

V is clipped by 1 base and J by 9 bases, and the sequence between their germline boundaries is 9 bases long. Measured from the cysteine to the phenylalanine, the CDR3 is 12 residues long. The retained sequence is limited to the CDR3, 36 bases, with the frame set at the first base. CDR1 and CDR2 are read off the germline V gene as SGHTA and FQGNSA. The method was the immunoSEQ multiplex PCR assay. TCRdb provides this immuneACCESS table in a form limited to in-frame rearrangements. Some clones are lacking; in checked studies, under half of them reflect an unresolved V gene, and why the rest are absent is not known. The sample table lists approximately 52,000 clones, 88% of them with a count of one. Clones ranked in the top ten supply 3.5% to 4% of the sample.

The sequencing sample was made of blood. The rearrangement joined TRBV7-2 to TRBJ2-5; a tentative D match to TRBD2 spans 5 bases. The TCR sequence derives from a man in his fifties or sixties in good health. The CDR3 corresponds to CASSLGWGAQYF. DNA sequence: TGTGCCAGCAGCTTAGGGTGGGGAGCCCAGTACTTC.